Listed here are 6 T cell receptor beta chains from one sample, sequenced in a study of identical twins. TCRdb ran MiXCR on the 5' RACE reads and lists one entry per CDR3 protein. The sample shows 250,000 or so distinct CDR3 sequences, around 8.8% of them seen only once. These same records also appear under a second study, on yellow fever vaccine responses in identical twins.

Input material: CD8+ T cells sorted from blood. These receptors all stem from a woman aged 18-35 years in good health.

This clonotype was seen a few times. The chain uses TRBV5-1 and TRBJ2-3; 9 bases match TRBD2. V was pared by 3 bases and J by 2 bases, with 7 bases of the junction left unmatched. The CDR3 totals 16 residues. CDR1 SGHRS and CDR2 YFSETQ come from the germline V gene. The CDR3 reads CASSWSLGLATDTQYF. In nucleotides, the CDR3 is TGCGCCAGCAGCTGGTCACTGGGACTAGCCACAGATACGCAGTATTTT.

Ten or more counts support this clonotype. V and J are TRBV24-1 and TRBJ2-3, with a tentative D call TRBD1 (7 bases). CDR3 size: 16 residues. From germline, CDR1 is KGHDR and CDR2 SFDVKD. Trimming shortened V by 6 bases and J by 5 bases, and 20 bases separated the two germline ends. CDR3 bases: TGTGCCACCAGTTTCCCGGGACAGCTGGGGGGAGATACGCAGTATTTT. Protein product: CATSFPGQLGGDTQYF.

The chain combines TRBV14 with TRBJ2-7; no firm D call. Germline V lookup: CDR1 SGHDN, CDR2 FVKESK. V was clipped by 4 bases and J by 3 bases, with 13 bases between them. The CDR3 runs 14 residues. The CDR3 region is CASSLLTGSYEQYF. DNA of the CDR3: TGTGCCAGCAGCCTATTAACCGGCAGCTACGAGCAGTACTTC.

This clonotype was found a few times. This sequence joins TRBV7-9 and TRBJ1-4; 9 bases are a match to TRBD1. This CDR3 comprises 14 residues. CDR1 and CDR2 (germline): SEHNR, FQNEAQ (reference sequence). Trimming cost V 5 bases and J 9 bases; bases outside gene matches: 7. The CDR3 bases are TGTGCCAGCAGCCCGGACAGGGGCCCGAAAAAACTGTTTTTT. This codes for CASSPDRGPKKLFF.

This clonotype was counted at least ten times. The rearrangement links TRBV4-1 to TRBJ2-1; D unresolved. V was clipped by 3 bases and J by 7 bases, with 4 bases between them. CDR1 and CDR2 from the germline V gene are MGHRA and YSYEKL. The CDR3 has 11 residues. CDR3 in DNA: TGCGCCAGCAGCCAGGAGAATGAGCAGTTCTTC. It translates to CASSQENEQFF.

There are a few counts of this clonotype. This chain links TRBV10-2 with TRBJ2-7; either TRBD1 or TRBD2 may fit D (5 bases each). The CDR3 length is 12 residues. The V gene lost 3 bases and the J gene lost 5 bases, with 8 bases spanning the gap. The germline gives CDR1 WSHSY, CDR2 SAAADI. CDR3 bases: TGCGCCAGCAGTGAACTGGGGGACGAGCAGTACTTC. Protein sequence: CASSELGDEQYF.